Given below is one TCR beta chain in context. Its antigen is still unknown. Trimming took 5 bases from V and 5 from J, leaving 13 bases between them. Germline V gene sequence: CDR1 ENHRY, CDR2 SYGVKD. The CDR3 extends over 15 amino acids. These data come from a study of T cells in Graves' hyperthyroidism and ophthalmopathy. Study-wide points: Classification by a 13 V-J model distinguished ophthalmopathy from stable hyperthyroidism. Most clonotypes that expanded in the thyroid above 0.001 also showed up in blood.

Patients with uncontrolled infections, other autoimmune diseases, pregnancy or lactation were excluded. Researchers amplified the TCR beta CDR3 regions from RNA transcripts. RT-PCR in the first round (using the HTBI primer set) targeted the TCR CDR3. TCRdb processed the multiplex PCR reads anew with MiXCR; each CDR3 protein has one entry. This sample has 480,000 or so distinct CDR3 sequences, with about 46% found just once. The chain links TRBV10-3 to TRBJ2-6; unclear D gene. Sequenced input: peripheral blood or thyroid tissue (not recorded which). This receptor was identified in an adult woman with Graves' disease, either hyperthyroidism or ophthalmopathy (not recorded which). The CDR3, as DNA: TGTGCCATCAGTTGGGGTTCCCGACGGGCCAACGTCCTGACTTTC. Translation: CAISWGSRRANVLTF.